A single sample is the source of the 9 T cell receptor beta chains below, sequenced in a study of cytomegalovirus exposure and HLA in healthy donors. The PCR ran on 60 Vbeta and 13 Jbeta primers. This table comes from immunoSEQ multiplex PCR, and its TCRdb copy is limited to in-frame clones, with some not included. Of about 140,000 clones listed, approximately 72% are singletons. Sequenced material: PBMCs. The receptor source for this set is a woman in her fifties or sixties in good health and CMV-seronegative.

This rearrangement joins TRBV19 to TRBJ2-5, with 7 bases fitting TRBD1. CDR1 LNHDA and CDR2 SQIVND come from the germline V gene (reference sequence). This CDR3 has 16 amino acids. V trimming: 5 bases; J trimming: 5 bases; junction bases outside the gene matches: 14. This CDR3 reads CASSSRTGPTRETQYF. For the CDR3, the DNA is TGTGCCAGTAGTTCCAGGACAGGACCGACCCGGGAGACCCAGTACTTC.

This clone appeared a few times. The rearrangement uses TRBV5-1 and TRBJ1-1, with TRBD1 matching 8 bases. This CDR3 region has 15 residues. Germline values: CDR1 SGHRS, CDR2 YFSETQ. With 0 bases clipped from V and 4 bases from J, the junction kept 5 bases outside the gene matches. Here the CDR3 DNA reads TGCGCCAGCAGCTTGGCGGGGGGACAGGCCACTGAAGCTTTCTTT. This gives the protein CASSLAGGQATEAFF.

The chain couples TRBV7-2 to TRBJ2-2; possibly TRBD2 for D (6 bases). CDR1 is SGHTA and CDR2 is FQGNSA in the germline V gene. The CDR3 covers 14 residues. V was pared by 5 bases and J by 7 bases, with 14 bases between. Written as DNA, the CDR3 is TGTGCCAGCAGCCTCGCGGGGCTTAGCGGGGAGCTGTTTTTT. Translating it yields CASSLAGLSGELFF.

V is TRBV28 and J is TRBJ2-7; no firm D call. The CDR3 extends over 13 amino acids. Germline values: CDR1 MDHEN, CDR2 SYDVKM. Trimming removed 3 bases from V and 5 bases from J, with 11 bases in between. CDR3 in DNA: TGTGCCAGCAGTTTCCCAGGCCTCCACGAGCAGTACTTC. Translated: CASSFPGLHEQYF.

V usage is TRBV7-2 and J usage is TRBJ2-5; 12 bases match TRBD2. CDR3 length equals 16 residues. Germline V lookup: CDR1 SGHTA, CDR2 FQGNSA. V was clipped by 0 bases and J by 5 bases; unmatched bases: 4. DNA for the CDR3: TGTGCCAGCAGCTTAGCGCCTAGCGGGGGGGCGGAGACCCAGTACTTC. Translating it yields CASSLAPSGGAETQYF.

The V call is TRBV19, the J call TRBJ1-1; tentative D call: TRBD1 (5 bases). V was pared by 3 bases and J by 5 bases, with 10 bases between. The V gene's germline CDR1 is LNHDA and CDR2 SQIVND (reference sequence). The CDR3 is 13 residues long. The CDR3: CASSMIGGTEAFF. The DNA of the CDR3 is TGTGCCAGTAGTATGATTGGGGGGACTGAAGCTTTCTTT. Full variable domain (missing parts from reference TRBV19 and TRBJ1-1): DGGITQSPKYLFRKEGQNVTLSCEQNLNHDAMYWYRQDPGQGLRLIYYSQIVNDFQKGDIAEGYSVSREKKESFPLTVTSAQKNPTAFYLCASSMIGGTEAFFGQGTRLTVV.

The chain employs TRBV5-8 and TRBJ1-2, with 8 bases fitting TRBD1. Germline V gene data show CDR1 as SGHTS and CDR2 as YDEGEE. With V trimmed by 0 bases and J by 9 bases, 4 bases remained unmatched. This CDR3 comprises 13 residues. The CDR3 DNA reads as TGTGCCAGCAGCTTGGAGGACAGGGCCAGCTACACCTTC. It specifies CASSLEDRASYTF.

The rearrangement links TRBV5-1 to TRBJ2-2; tentatively, D is TRBD2 (6 bases). Germline V lookup: CDR1 SGHRS, CDR2 YFSETQ. The CDR3 has 16 amino acids. With 1 base removed from V and 3 bases from J, the gap between germline ends came to 13 bases. The CDR3 coding sequence is TGCGCCAGCAGCTTGAGAGCGGGTCCGGACACCGGGGAGCTGTTTTTT. Translated: CASSLRAGPDTGELFF. Looking up the rest from reference TRBV5-1 and TRBJ2-2 gives the full variable domain: KAGVTQTPRYLIKTRGQQVTLSCSPISGHRSVSWYQQTPGQGLQFLFEYFSETQRNKGNFPGRFSGRQFSNSRSEMNVSTLELGDSALYLCASSLRAGPDTGELFFGEGSRLTVL.

The chain uses TRBV5-4 and TRBJ2-2; 14 bases align to TRBD2. The CDR3 length is 17 residues. Germline CDR1 SGHNT, CDR2 YYREEE (reference sequence). V lost 0 bases and J lost 6; bases outside the gene matches: 4. Here the CDR3 reads CASSLAGTSGRPGELFF. For the CDR3, the DNA is TGTGCCAGCAGCTTGGCCGGGACTAGCGGGAGACCCGGGGAGCTGTTTTTT.